These 31 T cell receptor beta chains came from one sample sequenced in a study of blood T cell repertoires in COVID-19. Some clones are missing from TCRdb's copy, which holds only in-frame ones; the method was immunoSEQ multiplex PCR. The sample has about 110,000 clones, roughly 70% seen once. Sequencing used peripheral blood. The receptors here all came from a woman in her 40s with acute or convalescent COVID-19.

This clone has just a few counts. This chain joins TRBV29-1 and TRBJ2-2; no clear D gene. Deletions cut 4 bases from V and 1 base from J, with 7 bases between. The CDR3 loop spans 13 amino acids. Germline lookup yields CDR1 SQVTM and CDR2 ANQGSEA. This CDR3 is CSVARGNTGELFF. The CDR3 DNA sequence: TGCAGCGTTGCCCGAGGGAACACCGGGGAGCTGTTTTTT.

This clone was seen only once. The chain recombines TRBV18 with TRBJ2-7, with no clear D. The V and J ends lost 3 bases and 2 bases respectively, with 11 bases between them. This CDR3 has 14 residues. CDR1 is KGHSH, CDR2 LQKENI, per germline. CDR3 sequence (DNA): TGTGCCAGCTCACCCCCCGCTATTACCTACGAGCAGTACTTC. Residues: CASSPPAITYEQYF.

In its sample, this clone was seen once. The chain is built from TRBV19 and TRBJ2-1; 13 nucleotides agree with TRBD2. Trimming removed 6 bases from V and 10 bases from J; junction bases left unmatched: 9. This CDR3 is 15 amino acids long. In germline, CDR1 is LNHDA, CDR2 SQIVND (reference sequence). CDR3 protein: CASSDTSGGAREQFF. CDR3 nucleotide sequence: TGTGCCAGTAGCGATACTAGCGGGGGGGCTAGGGAGCAGTTCTTC.

The chain links TRBV28 to TRBJ1-2; TRBD1 agrees at 9 bases. J was trimmed by 4 bases and V by 6 bases; bases with no gene match: 9. In germline, CDR1 is MDHEN, CDR2 SYDVKM. This CDR3 is built from 15 residues. The CDR3 spells CASSRPGQGTYGYTF. The CDR3 region has the DNA TGTGCCAGCAGCCGACCCGGACAGGGGACCTATGGCTACACCTTC.

The chain carries TRBV19 and TRBJ1-4; 8 nucleotides line up with TRBD1. CDR1 is LNHDA and CDR2 is SQIVND in the germline V gene (reference sequence). V lost 4 bases and J lost 5; bases outside the gene matches: 6. This CDR3 comprises 15 residues. CDR3 coding DNA: TGTGCCAGTAGTAGAGACCGACAGGGGAATGAAAAACTGTTTTTT. Protein product: CASSRDRQGNEKLFF.

The chain recombines TRBV5-1 with TRBJ1-4; no clear D gene. Germline V gene sequence: CDR1 SGHRS, CDR2 YFSETQ. This CDR3 is 15 amino acids long. V was pared by 4 bases and J by 7 bases, with 17 bases between. Here the CDR3 reads CASSPMGGQAEKLFF. CDR3 coding DNA: TGCGCCAGCAGCCCGATGGGTGGGCAGGCTGAAAAACTGTTTTTT.

The genes are TRBV5-1 and TRBJ2-6, with a tentative D call TRBD1 (6 bases). The germline CDR1 and CDR2 sequences are SGHRS and YFSETQ. CDR3 size: 16 residues. Trimming took 3 bases from V and 4 from J, leaving 14 bases between them. The CDR3 loop reads CASSSRTGSGANVLTF. The DNA of the CDR3 is TGCGCCAGCAGCTCAAGAACAGGGAGCGGGGCCAACGTCCTGACTTTC.

The rearrangement joins TRBV18 to TRBJ1-5, with 8 bases fitting TRBD1. J gave up 4 bases and V 3 bases, and 5 bases lay outside the gene matches. Germline CDR1 and CDR2: KGHSH and LQKENI. CDR3 size: 15 residues. DNA for the CDR3: TGTGCCAGCTCACCTCCGGGACAGGAGAATCAGCCCCAGCATTTT. It encodes CASSPPGQENQPQHF.

The rearrangement joins TRBV19 to TRBJ2-5, with D possibly TRBD1 on 5 matching bases. Looked up from germline, CDR1 is LNHDA and CDR2 is SQIVND (reference sequence). This CDR3 contains 15 residues. V gave up 3 bases and J gave up 1 base, with 12 bases separating them. CDR3 coding DNA: TGTGCCAGTAGTATCAGAGGCAGGGCCCAAGAGACCCAGTACTTC. Amino acid sequence: CASSIRGRAQETQYF.

The chain joins TRBV9 to TRBJ1-3; 7 bases fit TRBD1. There are 14 residues in the CDR3. V lost 4 bases, J lost 3 bases, and 4 bases stayed unmatched. Germline CDR1 SGDLS, CDR2 YYNGEE. The CDR3 loop reads CASSPPGGGNTIYF. DNA for the CDR3: TGTGCCAGCAGCCCTCCAGGGGGTGGAAACACCATATATTTT.

The chain has TRBV7-3 and TRBJ1-1; D gene unclear. The V end lost 1 base, the J end lost 6 bases, and 9 bases lay between the germline ends. CDR3 length: 13 residues. The germline CDR1 and CDR2 sequences are SGHTA and FQGTGA. Written as DNA, the CDR3 is TGTGCCAGCAGCTTAAGCGTACGCTCTGAAGCTTTCTTT. Amino acids: CASSLSVRSEAFF.

V gene TRBV5-1 combines with J gene TRBJ2-5; 10 bases line up with TRBD2. Germline V gene data show CDR1 as SGHRS and CDR2 as YFSETQ. With V trimmed by 3 bases and J by 1 base, 0 bases remained unmatched. The CDR3 contains 14 residues. CDR3 bases: TGCGCCAGCAGCTGGACTAGCGGCCAAGAGACCCAGTACTTC. Translating gives CASSWTSGQETQYF.

V gene TRBV10-2 combines with J gene TRBJ2-7; unclear D gene. CDR1 WSHSY and CDR2 SAAADI come from the germline V gene. The CDR3 consists of 12 residues. Trimming left V 6 bases short and J 9 bases short, with 15 bases between. CDR3 sequence: CASSLDLRRQYF. The CDR3 DNA follows: TGCGCCAGCAGCCTAGACCTTCGTAGGCAGTACTTC.

This chain joins TRBV18 and TRBJ1-2; D gene uncertain. V was clipped by 2 bases and J by 6 bases, with 10 bases between them. The CDR3 is 13 residues long. The germline V gene has CDR1 KGHSH and CDR2 LQKENI. The CDR3: CASSPFLEDGYTF. In nucleotides, the CDR3 is TGTGCCAGCTCACCATTTCTGGAGGATGGCTACACCTTC.

CDR3 sequence: CSASRQETQYF. The CDR3 DNA follows: TGCAGTGCTAGCAGACAAGAGACCCAGTACTTC. The genes are TRBV20-1 and TRBJ2-5, with unresolved D. Trimming left V 3 bases short and J 2 bases short, with 4 bases between. This CDR3 is built from 11 residues. CDR1 and CDR2 from the germline V gene are DFQATT and SNEGSKA (reference sequence).

In DNA, the CDR3 is TGCGCCAGCAGTGTGACAGGGGCGTTCACAGATACGCAGTATTTT. It is translated as CASSVTGAFTDTQYF. This chain connects TRBV10-2 to TRBJ2-3; TRBD1 aligns across 8 bases. V lost 4 bases to trimming and J lost 2 bases; unmatched junction nucleotides: 5. Germline loops: CDR1 WSHSY, CDR2 SAAADI. The CDR3 is 15 amino acids.

This chain connects TRBV7-9 to TRBJ2-7; maybe TRBD1 (5 bases). CDR3 length: 14 residues. Per the germline V gene, CDR1 is SEHNR and CDR2 is FQNEAQ (reference sequence). V gave up 1 base and J gave up 3 bases, with 10 bases separating them. The CDR3 here is CASSLGNRNYEQYF. Written as DNA, the CDR3 is TGTGCCAGCAGCTTAGGGAACAGGAACTACGAGCAGTACTTC.

This clone appeared a few times. The genes are TRBV28 and TRBJ1-3; D uncertain. Germline V gene lookup returns CDR1 MDHEN and CDR2 SYDVKM. Between the trimmed V and J ends, which lost 3 bases and 0 bases, there was a span of 6 bases. The CDR3 is 14 residues long. In DNA, the CDR3 is TGTGCCAGCAGTTTTAGTGGCTCTGGAAACACCATATATTTT. It is translated as CASSFSGSGNTIYF.

The genes are TRBV6-5 and TRBJ2-5; 9 bases are a match to TRBD1. This CDR3 comprises 14 residues. The V gene end was trimmed by 6 bases and the J gene end by 4 bases; junction bases not matched to a gene: 6. CDR1 and CDR2 (germline): MNHEY, SVGAGI. The CDR3, as DNA: TGTGCCAGCAGAGCAGGACAGGGGCGAGAGACCCAGTACTTC. Translating gives CASRAGQGRETQYF.

V and J are TRBV12-3 or TRBV12-4 and TRBJ2-1; D perhaps matches TRBD1 (5 bases). The CDR3 loop spans 13 amino acids. V lost 3 bases and J lost 12, with 15 bases in between. This CDR3 is CASSLGPSRGQFF. CDR3 DNA sequence: TGTGCCAGCAGTTTGGGGCCCTCTCGCGGGCAGTTCTTC.

This clone appeared once. The chain joins TRBV7-9 to TRBJ1-4; tentative D call: TRBD1 (6 bases). CDR1 is SEHNR and CDR2 is FQNEAQ in the germline V gene (reference sequence). The V end was cut by 0 bases, the J end by 7 bases, with 15 bases between. The CDR3 covers 16 residues. CDR3 sequence (DNA): TGTGCCAGCAGCTTAGCTGACAGGTTGGATGGTGAAAAACTGTTTTTT. Translating gives CASSLADRLDGEKLFF.

The chain joins TRBV9 to TRBJ1-1; no reliable D call. This CDR3 has 13 amino acids. The germline CDR1 and CDR2 sequences are SGDLS and YYNGEE. The V and J ends lost 0 bases and 6 bases respectively, with 9 bases between them. The CDR3 DNA reads TGTGCCAGCAGCGTAGGAGGGTACTCTGAAGCTTTCTTT. Its protein is CASSVGGYSEAFF.

This clone was detected ten times or more. The J gene is TRBJ1-2, the V gene TRBV21-1. TRBV21-1 constitutes a pseudogene. The length of the CDR3 is 15 residues. Written as DNA, the CDR3 is TGTGCCAGCAGCAAACCCCCTCGCCTAGTGGATGGCTACACCTTC. It specifies CASSKPPRLVDGYTF.

V and J are TRBV5-1 and TRBJ2-1; D possibly corresponds to TRBD1 (5 bases). V lost 2 bases to trimming and J lost 4 bases, with 13 bases between them. This CDR3 region has 15 residues. Germline CDR1 reads SGHRS; CDR2 reads YFSETQ. In DNA, the CDR3 is TGCGCCAGCAGCTTTACCCAGCAGGGATACAATGAGCAGTTCTTC. It encodes CASSFTQQGYNEQFF.

This clone was counted between two and nine times. The genes are TRBV28 and TRBJ1-5; D possibly corresponds to TRBD1 (5 bases). There are 14 residues in the CDR3. Germline V gene lookup returns CDR1 MDHEN and CDR2 SYDVKM. The V end was cut by 2 bases, the J end by 11 bases, with 16 bases between. The CDR3 reads CASSLTREGSAQHF. The CDR3 region has the DNA TGTGCCAGCAGTTTAACCAGGGAAGGGTCGGCCCAGCATTTT. Based on the CDR3 plus reference TRBV28 and TRBJ1-5, the full variable domain is DVKVTQSSRYLVKRTGEKVFLECVQDMDHENMFWYRQDPGLGLRLIYFSYDVKMKEKGDIPEGYSVSREKKERFSLILESASTNQTSMYLCASSLTREGSAQHFGDGTRLSIL.

The chain uses TRBV12-1 and TRBJ2-5; the table's D call TRBD2 went unverified against the DNA. The end of the DNA fits TRBJ2-7 better, so the J call may be wrong. TRBV12-1 is marked as a pseudogene. CDR3 length: 15 residues. CDR3 sequence: CASSSHIAPTYEQYF. The DNA of the CDR3 is TGTGCCAGCAGCTCCCACATAGCTCCTACCTACGAGCAGTACTTC.

The chain joins TRBV5-4 to TRBJ2-1; D not resolved. V was shortened by 0 bases and J by 8 bases, with 18 bases between the two germline ends. Germline CDR1 SGHNT, CDR2 YYREEE (reference sequence). This CDR3 comprises 16 residues. CDR3 DNA: TGTGCCAGCAGCTTGGTACCTCTAGGCCCCGAGGATGAGCAGTTCTTC. This codes for CASSLVPLGPEDEQFF.

The chain couples TRBV7-6 to TRBJ2-1; TRBD1 is a possible D gene (6 bases). This CDR3 spans 15 amino acids. V was pared by 0 bases and J by 6 bases, with 12 bases between. The germline V gene encodes CDR1 SGHVS and CDR2 FNYEAQ. For the CDR3, the DNA is TGTGCCAGCAGCTTAGCGAACCAGGGGCGCAATGAGCAGTTCTTC. Protein: CASSLANQGRNEQFF.

This clone has at least ten counts. The gene calls are TRBV9 and TRBJ2-3; a possible D gene is TRBD1 (5 bases). The CDR3 totals 17 residues. CDR1 is SGDLS, CDR2 YYNGEE, per germline. V lost 0 bases, J lost 2 bases, and 16 bases lay in between. DNA for the CDR3: TGTGCCAGCAGCGTAGGAGACAGCAAATCCTTCACAGATACGCAGTATTTT. Its translation is CASSVGDSKSFTDTQYF.

The rearrangement joins TRBV30 to TRBJ1-2; TRBD1 agrees at 7 bases. The CDR3 covers 12 residues. Per the germline V gene, CDR1 is GTSNPN and CDR2 is SVGIG (reference sequence). Unmatched junction bases numbered 1, after V lost 4 bases and J lost 2 bases. This chain's CDR3 is CAWTGGNYGYTF. CDR3 DNA sequence: TGTGCCTGGACAGGGGGGAACTATGGCTACACCTTC.

V gene TRBV5-4 combines with J gene TRBJ1-1; TRBD1 matches 7 bases. This CDR3 is built from 15 residues. V lost 4 bases to trimming and J lost 0 bases; unmatched junction nucleotides: 6. Germline CDR1 is SGHNT and CDR2 is YYREEE (reference sequence). The DNA of the CDR3 is TGTGCCAGCAGCCCCCCGGGACAGATGAACACTGAAGCTTTCTTT. Translation: CASSPPGQMNTEAFF.